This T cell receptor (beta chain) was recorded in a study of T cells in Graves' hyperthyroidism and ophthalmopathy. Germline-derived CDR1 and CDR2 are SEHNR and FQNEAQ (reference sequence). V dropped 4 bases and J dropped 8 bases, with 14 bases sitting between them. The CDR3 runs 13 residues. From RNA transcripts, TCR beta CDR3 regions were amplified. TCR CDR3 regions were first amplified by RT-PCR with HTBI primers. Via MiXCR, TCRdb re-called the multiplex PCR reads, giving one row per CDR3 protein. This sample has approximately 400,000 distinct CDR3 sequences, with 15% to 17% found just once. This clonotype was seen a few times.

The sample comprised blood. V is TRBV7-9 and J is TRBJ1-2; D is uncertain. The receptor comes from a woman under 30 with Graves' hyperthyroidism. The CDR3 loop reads CASSSPDGTGYTF. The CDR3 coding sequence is TGTGCCAGCAGCTCCCCCGACGGCACGGGCTACACCTTC.